This entry concerns a single TCR beta chain. Its antigen remains unknown. Data came from immunoSEQ multiplex PCR; TCRdb stores just in-frame clones and leaves some out. The sample shows around 110,000 clones, about 87% of them seen only once. This sample was taken from a study of radiotherapy plus CTLA-4 blockade in lung cancer. The germline CDR1 and CDR2 sequences are SGHKS and YYEKEE (reference sequence). Trimming at V came to 1 base and at J to 14 bases, leaving 3 bases not matched to a gene. The CDR3 consists of 11 residues. Findings of the study overall: The study found tumor-derived TCR clones expanded in blood after radiotherapy plus ipilimumab.

Ipilimumab CTLA-4 blockade and focal radiation were given to patients with chemo-refractory metastatic non-small-cell lung cancer. The sample here was peripheral blood, taken from a patient treated with radiotherapy plus ipilimumab. The chain joins TRBV5-5 to TRBJ2-1, with 7 bases matching TRBD2. This TCR was sampled from a human donor with non-small cell lung cancer that progressed on radiotherapy plus ipilimumab. The CDR3 loop reads CASSLIREEFF. For the CDR3, the DNA is TGTGCCAGCAGCTTGATTCGGGAGGAGTTCTTC.